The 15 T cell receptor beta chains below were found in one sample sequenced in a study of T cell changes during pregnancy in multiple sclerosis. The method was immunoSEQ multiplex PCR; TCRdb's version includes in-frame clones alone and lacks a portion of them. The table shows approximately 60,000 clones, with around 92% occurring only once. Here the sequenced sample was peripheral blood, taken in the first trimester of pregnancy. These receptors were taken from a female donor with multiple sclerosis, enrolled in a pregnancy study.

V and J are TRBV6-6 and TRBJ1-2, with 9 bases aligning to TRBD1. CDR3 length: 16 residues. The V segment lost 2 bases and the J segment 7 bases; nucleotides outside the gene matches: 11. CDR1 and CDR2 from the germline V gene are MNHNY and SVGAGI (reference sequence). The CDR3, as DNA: TGTGCCAGCAGTTACGCTCCGGGACAGGGACTTCTTGGCTACACCTTC. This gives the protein CASSYAPGQGLLGYTF.

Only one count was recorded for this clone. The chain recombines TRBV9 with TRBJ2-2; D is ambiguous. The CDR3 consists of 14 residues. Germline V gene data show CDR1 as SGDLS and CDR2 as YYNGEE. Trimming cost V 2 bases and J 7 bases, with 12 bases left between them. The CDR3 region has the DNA TGTGCCAGCAGCGTTCCCACGGAGAACGGGGAGCTGTTTTTT. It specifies CASSVPTENGELFF.

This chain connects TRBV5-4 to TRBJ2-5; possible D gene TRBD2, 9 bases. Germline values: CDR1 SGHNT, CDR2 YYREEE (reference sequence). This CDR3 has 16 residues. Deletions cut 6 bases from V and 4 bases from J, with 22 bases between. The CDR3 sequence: CASMQGASSGIETQYF. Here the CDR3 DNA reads TGTGCCAGCATGCAGGGGGCATCTAGCGGGATAGAGACCCAGTACTTC.

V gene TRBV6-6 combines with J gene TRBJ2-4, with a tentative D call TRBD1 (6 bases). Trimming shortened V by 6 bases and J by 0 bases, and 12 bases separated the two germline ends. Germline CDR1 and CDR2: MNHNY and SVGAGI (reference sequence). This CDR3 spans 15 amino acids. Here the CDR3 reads CASRPGTLAKNIQYF. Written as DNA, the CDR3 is TGTGCCAGCAGGCCCGGGACACTAGCCAAAAACATTCAGTACTTC.

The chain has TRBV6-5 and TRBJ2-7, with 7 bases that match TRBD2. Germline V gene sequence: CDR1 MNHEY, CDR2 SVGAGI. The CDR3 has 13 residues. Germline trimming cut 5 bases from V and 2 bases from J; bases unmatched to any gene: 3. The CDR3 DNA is TGTGCCAGCAGTAGCGGGACGACCTACGAGCAGTACTTC. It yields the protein CASSSGTTYEQYF.

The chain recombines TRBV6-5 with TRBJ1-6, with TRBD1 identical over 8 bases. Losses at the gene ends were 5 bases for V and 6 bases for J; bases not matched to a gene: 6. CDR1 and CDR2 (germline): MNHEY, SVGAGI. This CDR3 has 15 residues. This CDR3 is CASSPFQGANSPLHF. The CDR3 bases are TGTGCCAGCAGTCCCTTCCAGGGGGCTAATTCACCCCTCCACTTT.

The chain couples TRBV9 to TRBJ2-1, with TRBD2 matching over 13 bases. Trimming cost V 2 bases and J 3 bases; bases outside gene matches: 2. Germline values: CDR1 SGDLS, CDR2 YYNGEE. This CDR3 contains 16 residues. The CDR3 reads CASSVGTSGNYNEQFF. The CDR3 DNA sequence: TGTGCCAGCAGCGTGGGGACTAGCGGGAACTACAATGAGCAGTTCTTC.

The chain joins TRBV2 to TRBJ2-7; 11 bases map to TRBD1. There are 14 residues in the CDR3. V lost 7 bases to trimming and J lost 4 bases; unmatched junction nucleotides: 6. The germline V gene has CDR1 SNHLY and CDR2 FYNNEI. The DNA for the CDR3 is TGTGCCAGCACCGTGGACAGGGGGCGATACGAGCAGTACTTC. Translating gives CASTVDRGRYEQYF.

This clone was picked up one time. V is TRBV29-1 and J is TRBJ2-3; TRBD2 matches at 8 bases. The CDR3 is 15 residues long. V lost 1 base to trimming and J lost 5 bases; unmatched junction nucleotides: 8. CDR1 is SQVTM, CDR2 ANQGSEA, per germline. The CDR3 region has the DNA TGCAGCGTTGAAGGGGAGAGCGGGAGAGGAGATACGCAGTATTTT. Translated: CSVEGESGRGDTQYF.

The CDR3 coding sequence is TGTGCCAGCAGTTACACTCGAACGAGAAACACCATATATTTT. It is translated as CASSYTRTRNTIYF. The chain links TRBV6-6 to TRBJ1-3; D is uncertain. Between the trimmed V and J ends, which lost 2 bases and 5 bases, there was a span of 10 bases. The CDR3 spans 14 residues. From germline, CDR1 is MNHNY and CDR2 SVGAGI (reference sequence).

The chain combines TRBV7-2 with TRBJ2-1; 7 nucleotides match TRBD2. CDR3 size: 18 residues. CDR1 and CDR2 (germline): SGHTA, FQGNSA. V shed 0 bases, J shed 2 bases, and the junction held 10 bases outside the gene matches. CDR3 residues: CASSLAKKGGTAYNEQFF. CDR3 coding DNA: TGTGCCAGCAGCTTAGCCAAGAAGGGAGGGACTGCCTACAATGAGCAGTTCTTC.

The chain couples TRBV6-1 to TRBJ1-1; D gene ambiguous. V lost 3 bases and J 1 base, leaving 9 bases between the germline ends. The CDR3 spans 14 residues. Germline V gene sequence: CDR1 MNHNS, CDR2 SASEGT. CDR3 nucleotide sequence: TGTGCCAGCAGTGAGCGGATAGGGAACACTGAAGCTTTCTTT. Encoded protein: CASSERIGNTEAFF.

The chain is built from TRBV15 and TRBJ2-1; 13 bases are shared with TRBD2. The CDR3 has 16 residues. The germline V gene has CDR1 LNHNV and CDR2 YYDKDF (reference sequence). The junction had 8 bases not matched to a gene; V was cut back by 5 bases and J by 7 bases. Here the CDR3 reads CATSPRTSGSWNEQFF. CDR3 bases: TGTGCCACCAGCCCACGGACTAGCGGGAGTTGGAATGAGCAGTTCTTC.

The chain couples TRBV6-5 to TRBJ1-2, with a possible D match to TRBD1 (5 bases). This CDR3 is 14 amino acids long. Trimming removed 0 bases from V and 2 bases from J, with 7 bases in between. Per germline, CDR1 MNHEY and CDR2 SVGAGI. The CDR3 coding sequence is TGTGCCAGCAGTTACTCGTCAGGGAACTATGGCTACACCTTC. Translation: CASSYSSGNYGYTF.

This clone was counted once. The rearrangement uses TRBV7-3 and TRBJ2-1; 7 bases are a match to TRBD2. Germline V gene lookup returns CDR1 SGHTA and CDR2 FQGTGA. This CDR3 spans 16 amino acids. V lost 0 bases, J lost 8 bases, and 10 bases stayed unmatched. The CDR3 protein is CASSLTAGAAYDEQFF. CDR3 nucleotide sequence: TGTGCCAGCAGCTTAACTGCGGGAGCAGCATACGATGAGCAGTTCTTC.